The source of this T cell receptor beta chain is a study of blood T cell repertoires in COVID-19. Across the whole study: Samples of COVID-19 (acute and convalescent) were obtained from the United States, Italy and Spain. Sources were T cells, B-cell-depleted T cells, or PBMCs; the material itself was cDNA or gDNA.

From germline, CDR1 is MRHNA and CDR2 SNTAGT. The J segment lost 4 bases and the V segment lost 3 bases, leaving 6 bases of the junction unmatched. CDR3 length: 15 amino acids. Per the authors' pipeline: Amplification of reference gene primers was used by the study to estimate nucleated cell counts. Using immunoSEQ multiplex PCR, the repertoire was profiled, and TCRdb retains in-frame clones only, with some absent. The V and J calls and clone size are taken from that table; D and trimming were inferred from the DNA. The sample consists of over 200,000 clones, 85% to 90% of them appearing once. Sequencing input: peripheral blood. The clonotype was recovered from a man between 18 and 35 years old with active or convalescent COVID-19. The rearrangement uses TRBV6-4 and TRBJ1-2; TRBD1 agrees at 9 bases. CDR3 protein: CASSEGQGTIYGYTF. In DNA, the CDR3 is TGTGCCAGCAGTGAAGGACAGGGGACAATCTATGGCTACACCTTC.